A single sample gave rise to the 21 T cell receptor beta chains below, sequenced in a study of OX40 agonist ivuxolimab in advanced cancers. The library was produced with the immunoSEQ multiplex PCR assay. TCRdb limited this immuneACCESS table to in-frame rearrangements with V and J called. A share of clones is missing; checked studies link under half to unresolved V genes, and the rest is unexplained. The sample table shows 35,000 to 50,000 clones, and about 81% are seen once. The top ten clones comprise over 2.5% of the sample. Here the sequenced sample was CD4+ or CD8+ T cells sorted from blood, taken in a trial of the OX40 agonist ivuxolimab. The receptors were sampled from an adult with an advanced solid tumor such as melanoma, head and neck, liver or kidney cancer.

The chain combines TRBV2 with TRBJ1-5; D uncertain. The ends were cut back, 2 bases at V and 6 bases at J, with 14 bases in the middle. This CDR3 region has 15 residues. Germline lookup yields CDR1 SNHLY and CDR2 FYNNEI. For the CDR3, the DNA is TGTGCCAGCAGTGAATTGGGAGAGGGAACTCAGCCCCAGCATTTT. It codes for CASSELGEGTQPQHF. The full variable domain, rest sourced from reference TRBV2 and TRBJ1-5, is EPEVTQTPSHQVTQMGQEVILRCVPISNHLYFYWYRQILGQKVEFLVSFYNNEISEKSEIFDDQFSVERPDGSNFTLKIRSTKLEDSAMYFCASSELGEGTQPQHFGDGTRLSIL.

This chain joins TRBV5-5 and TRBJ2-5; 7 bases align to TRBD2. Germline CDR1 reads SGHKS; CDR2 reads YYEKEE (reference sequence). Trimming took 4 bases from V and 1 from J; bases not matched to a gene: 4. The CDR3 length is 14 residues. In nucleotides, the CDR3 is TGTGCCAGCAGCCTCCTAGCGGCCCAAGAGACCCAGTACTTC. This translates into CASSLLAAQETQYF.

This clone was seen more than once but under ten times. The rearrangement joins TRBV7-2 to TRBJ2-7; no reliable D call. V was cut by 0 bases and J by 3 bases, with 6 bases left in between. The CDR3 length is 13 residues. CDR1 is SGHTA and CDR2 is FQGNSA in the germline V gene. The CDR3 loop is CASSLAGVYEQYF. The CDR3 DNA reads TGTGCCAGCAGCTTAGCTGGTGTCTACGAGCAGTACTTC.

J is TRBJ2-1 and V is TRBV5-4, with 13 bases fitting TRBD2. The germline V gene encodes CDR1 SGHNT and CDR2 YYREEE (reference sequence). This CDR3 is built from 17 residues. Trimming took 0 bases from V and 5 from J; bases not matched to a gene: 5. CDR3 bases: TGTGCCAGCAGCTTGGCGCGACTAGCGGGAGGTAACAATGAGCAGTTCTTC. Amino acids: CASSLARLAGGNNEQFF.

A single count supports this clone. The chain recombines TRBV5-4 with TRBJ2-5; the match to TRBD2 covers 7 bases. Per germline, CDR1 SGHNT and CDR2 YYREEE (reference sequence). Trimming took 4 bases from V and 1 from J; bases not matched to a gene: 10. CDR3 length equals 16 residues. The CDR3 DNA reads TGTGCCAGCAGCCCCAGTGGAGGGACTACCCAAGAGACCCAGTACTTC. Its protein product is CASSPSGGTTQETQYF.

CDR3 sequence: CASSPLVGVVNTGELFF. The CDR3 DNA reads as TGCGCCAGCAGCCCCTTGGTCGGGGTGGTGAACACCGGGGAGCTGTTTTTT. V usage is TRBV5-1 and J usage is TRBJ2-2; a weak D match, TRBD2 (5 bases). The germline V gene has CDR1 SGHRS and CDR2 YFSETQ. The V and J ends lost 4 bases and 1 base respectively, with 17 bases between them. The CDR3 spans 17 residues.

In this sample, this clone turned up a few times. The genes are TRBV5-4 and TRBJ2-3; D is possibly TRBD1 (6 bases). Trimming shortened V by 0 bases and J by 6 bases, and 8 bases separated the two germline ends. Germline V gene sequence: CDR1 SGHNT, CDR2 YYREEE (reference sequence). The CDR3 is made up of 13 amino acids. CDR3 loop: CASSLAGDDTQYF. The CDR3 DNA follows: TGTGCCAGCAGCTTGGCAGGGGACGATACGCAGTATTTT. The whole variable domain, remainder taken from reference TRBV5-4 and TRBJ2-3, is ETGVTQSPTHLIKTRGQQVTLRCSSQSGHNTVSWYQQALGQGPQFIFQYYREEENGRGNFPPRFSGLQFPNYSSELNVNALELDDSALYLCASSLAGDDTQYFGPGTRLTVL.

CDR3 amino acids: CAWSDGRDRTAQYF. DNA of the CDR3: TGTGCCTGGAGTGATGGCAGGGATCGCACGGCCCAGTACTTC. The rearrangement joins TRBV30 to TRBJ2-5, with D perhaps TRBD1 (5 bases). Trimming stripped 1 base from V and 9 bases from J, with 18 bases between. There are 14 residues in the CDR3. CDR1 and CDR2 (germline): GTSNPN, SVGIG (reference sequence).

DNA of the CDR3: TGTGCCAGCAGTTTATACGCGTACAATGAGCAGTTCTTC. Protein sequence: CASSLYAYNEQFF. The chain recombines TRBV27 with TRBJ2-1; D is unclear. CDR3 length equals 13 residues. The ends were cut back, 1 base at V and 4 bases at J, with 5 bases in the middle. Germline lookup yields CDR1 MNHEY and CDR2 SMNVEV (reference sequence).

CDR3 bases: TGTGCCAGCAGTCTCCTAGCGGGAGGAGGTGGGGATACGCAGTATTTT. Its translation is CASSLLAGGGGDTQYF. The chain is built from TRBV27 and TRBJ2-3; TRBD2 matches 11 bases. V lost 5 bases and J lost 6; bases outside the gene matches: 10. Germline V gene sequence: CDR1 MNHEY, CDR2 SMNVEV (reference sequence). This CDR3 region has 16 residues.

The chain links TRBV4-1 to TRBJ1-4; D not certain. The CDR3 contains 16 residues. In germline, CDR1 is MGHRA, CDR2 YSYEKL. Trimming took 4 bases from V and 6 from J, leaving 18 bases between them. The CDR3 DNA follows: TGCGCCAGCAGCCTCAATCTGGCGGCGCGTTATGAAAAACTGTTTTTT. This translates into CASSLNLAARYEKLFF.

The chain carries TRBV5-1 and TRBJ1-1; D gene uncertain. The CDR3 has 15 amino acids. Germline assignment: CDR1 SGHRS and CDR2 YFSETQ. Deletions cut 2 bases from V and 1 base from J, with 12 bases between. This chain's CDR3 is CASSFAVAENTEAFF. Written as DNA, the CDR3 is TGCGCCAGCAGCTTTGCTGTGGCAGAGAACACTGAAGCTTTCTTT. Filled out from reference TRBV5-1 and TRBJ1-1, the complete variable domain reads KAGVTQTPRYLIKTRGQQVTLSCSPISGHRSVSWYQQTPGQGLQFLFEYFSETQRNKGNFPGRFSGRQFSNSRSEMNVSTLELGDSALYLCASSFAVAENTEAFFGQGTRLTVV.

There are a few counts of this clone. The chain uses TRBV5-1 and TRBJ1-4; 8 positions match TRBD1. In germline, CDR1 is SGHRS, CDR2 YFSETQ. Trimming took 4 bases from V and 4 from J; bases not matched to a gene: 3. The CDR3 covers 14 residues. CDR3 in amino acids: CASSEQGGNEKLFF. CDR3 sequence (DNA): TGCGCCAGCAGCGAACAGGGGGGTAATGAAAAACTGTTTTTT. The full variable domain, its missing parts supplied by reference TRBV5-1 and TRBJ1-4, is KAGVTQTPRYLIKTRGQQVTLSCSPISGHRSVSWYQQTPGQGLQFLFEYFSETQRNKGNFPGRFSGRQFSNSRSEMNVSTLELGDSALYLCASSEQGGNEKLFFGSGTQLSVL.

This chain connects TRBV5-1 to TRBJ2-4; D remains unclear. V lost 2 bases and J lost 1, with 7 bases in between. Per germline, CDR1 SGHRS and CDR2 YFSETQ. There are 14 residues in the CDR3. CDR3 DNA: TGCGCCAGCAGCTTTGGAGTGGCCAAAAACATTCAGTACTTC. Translation gives CASSFGVAKNIQYF. The full variable domain, in which reference TRBV5-1 and TRBJ2-4 provide the parts outside the CDR3, is KAGVTQTPRYLIKTRGQQVTLSCSPISGHRSVSWYQQTPGQGLQFLFEYFSETQRNKGNFPGRFSGRQFSNSRSEMNVSTLELGDSALYLCASSFGVAKNIQYFGAGTRLSVL.

The gene calls are TRBV2 and TRBJ1-1, with D hard to call. Germline lookup yields CDR1 SNHLY and CDR2 FYNNEI. Trimming took off 8 bases at V and 1 base at J, with 8 bases between the two ends. The CDR3 has 12 residues. CDR3 loop: CASCAENTEAFF. Here the CDR3 DNA reads TGTGCCAGCTGTGCCGAGAACACTGAAGCTTTCTTT.

V usage is TRBV5-4 and J usage is TRBJ2-1, with TRBD2 matching over 9 bases. The V gene end was trimmed by 4 bases and the J gene end by 7 bases; junction bases not matched to a gene: 6. Germline V gene data show CDR1 as SGHNT and CDR2 as YYREEE (reference sequence). This CDR3 has 14 amino acids. The CDR3 bases are TGTGCCAGCAGCGTAAGACTAGCGGTTAATGAGCAGTTCTTC. Its protein product is CASSVRLAVNEQFF.

The V and J genes are TRBV19 and TRBJ2-1, with D tentatively TRBD1 or TRBD2 (5 bases each). This CDR3 region has 15 residues. Trimming removed 5 bases at V and 4 bases at J, with 15 bases between. CDR1 is LNHDA, CDR2 SQIVND, per germline (reference sequence). The chain's CDR3 is CASSPGAVLYNEQFF. CDR3 nucleotides: TGTGCCAGTAGTCCCGGGGCGGTGCTGTACAATGAGCAGTTCTTC.

The chain couples TRBV5-8 to TRBJ2-1; D perhaps matches TRBD2 (5 bases). The V end was cut by 0 bases, the J end by 0 bases, with 7 bases between. The CDR3 sequence is 15 residues long. The germline CDR1 and CDR2 sequences are SGHTS and YDEGEE. DNA of the CDR3: TGTGCCAGCAGCTTGGCGGGGAGCTCCTACAATGAGCAGTTCTTC. Amino acid sequence: CASSLAGSSYNEQFF.

This chain links TRBV18 with TRBJ2-3, with 8 bases identical to TRBD2. Looked up from germline, CDR1 is KGHSH and CDR2 is LQKENI. CDR3 length: 16 amino acids. V trimming: 2 bases; J trimming: 2 bases; junction bases outside the gene matches: 6. CDR3 amino acids: CASSPSLAGPTDTQYF. CDR3 in DNA: TGTGCCAGCTCACCAAGCCTAGCGGGTCCCACAGATACGCAGTATTTT. The entire variable domain, with the rest obtained from reference TRBV18 and TRBJ2-3, is as follows: NAGVMQNPRHLVRRRGQEARLRCSPMKGHSHVYWYRQLPEEGLKFMVYLQKENIIDESGMPKERFSAEFPKEGPSILRIQQVVRGDSAAYFCASSPSLAGPTDTQYFGPGTRLTVL.

The chain recombines TRBV13 with TRBJ2-5, with D unclear. This CDR3 is built from 14 residues. The germline CDR1 and CDR2 sequences are PRHDT and FYEKMQ (reference sequence). Deletions cut 4 bases from V and 0 bases from J, with 9 bases between. CDR3 protein: CASSSEKDQETQYF. The CDR3 DNA sequence: TGTGCCAGCAGCTCCGAGAAGGACCAAGAGACCCAGTACTTC.

V usage is TRBV2 and J usage is TRBJ1-1; 10 positions match TRBD1. The length of the CDR3 is 17 residues. The J segment lost 8 bases and the V segment lost 6 bases, leaving 18 bases of the junction unmatched. Germline CDR1 SNHLY, CDR2 FYNNEI. The CDR3 is CASRRTGGLGQGPEAFF. CDR3 bases: TGTGCCAGCAGGAGGACAGGGGGTTTGGGACAAGGTCCCGAAGCTTTCTTT.